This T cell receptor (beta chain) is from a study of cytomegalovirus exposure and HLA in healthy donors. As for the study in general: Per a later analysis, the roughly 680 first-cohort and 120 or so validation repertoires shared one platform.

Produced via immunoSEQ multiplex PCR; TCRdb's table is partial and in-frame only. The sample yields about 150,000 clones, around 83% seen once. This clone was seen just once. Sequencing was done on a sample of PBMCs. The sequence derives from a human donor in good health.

Written as DNA, the CDR3 is TGCAGCGTTGAGCAGAGGACTAGCAGTCCGCATGAGCAGTTCTTC. Translated: CSVEQRTSSPHEQFF. The gene calls are TRBV29-1 and TRBJ2-1; 8 bases line up with TRBD2. Trimming at V came to 3 bases and at J to 8 bases, leaving 12 bases not matched to a gene. The CDR3 is made up of 15 amino acids. Per germline, CDR1 SQVTM and CDR2 ANQGSEA.